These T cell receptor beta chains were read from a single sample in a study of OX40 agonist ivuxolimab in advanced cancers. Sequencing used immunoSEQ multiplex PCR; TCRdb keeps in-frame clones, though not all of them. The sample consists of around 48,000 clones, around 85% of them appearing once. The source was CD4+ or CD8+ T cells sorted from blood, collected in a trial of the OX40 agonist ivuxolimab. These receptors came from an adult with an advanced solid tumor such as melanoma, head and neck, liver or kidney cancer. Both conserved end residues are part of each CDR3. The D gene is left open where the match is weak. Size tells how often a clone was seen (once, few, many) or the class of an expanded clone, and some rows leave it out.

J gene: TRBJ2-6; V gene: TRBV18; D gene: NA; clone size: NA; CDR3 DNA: TGTGCCAGCTCACCAGGGCTCGACTCTGGGGCCAACGTCCTGACTTTC; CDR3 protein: CASSPGLDSGANVLTF
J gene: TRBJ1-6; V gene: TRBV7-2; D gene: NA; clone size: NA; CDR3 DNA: TGTGCCAGCAGCTTAGTGCGCGGAGCATATAATTCACCCCTCCACTTT; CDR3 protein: CASSLVRGAYNSPLHF
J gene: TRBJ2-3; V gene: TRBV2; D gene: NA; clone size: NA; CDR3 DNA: TGTGCCAGCAGGCTAGGGACAGATACGCAGTATTTT; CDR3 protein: CASRLGTDTQYF
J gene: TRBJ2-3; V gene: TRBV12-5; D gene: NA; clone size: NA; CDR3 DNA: TGTGCTAGTGGTTTGTCCGGCACAGATACGCAGTATTTT; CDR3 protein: CASGLSGTDTQYF
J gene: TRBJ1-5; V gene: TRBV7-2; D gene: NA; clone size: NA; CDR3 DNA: TGTGCCAGCAGCTTGAGCGTTGGGTTTAGCAATCAGCCCCAGCATTTT; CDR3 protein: CASSLSVGFSNQPQHF
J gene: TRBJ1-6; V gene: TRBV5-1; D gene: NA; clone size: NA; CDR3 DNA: TGCGCCAGCAGCTTGGACCGACAGCAAAATTCACCCCTCCACTTT; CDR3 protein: CASSLDRQQNSPLHF
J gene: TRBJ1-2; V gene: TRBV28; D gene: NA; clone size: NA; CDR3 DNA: TGTGCCAGCAGTACCCCCCCCGGGGGTGGAGGCTACACCTTC; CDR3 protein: CASSTPPGGGGYTF
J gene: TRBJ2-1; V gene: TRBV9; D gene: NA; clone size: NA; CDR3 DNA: TGTGCCAGCAGCGTAGGGTCTAGCACCCACAATGAGCAGTTCTTC; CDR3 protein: CASSVGSSTHNEQFF
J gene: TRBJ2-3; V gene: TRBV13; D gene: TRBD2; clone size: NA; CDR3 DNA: TGTGCCAGCAGCTTAAAGAAACGGACTAGCGGGAGGGCGGACCCAGATACGCAGTATTTT; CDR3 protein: CASSLKKRTSGRADPDTQYF
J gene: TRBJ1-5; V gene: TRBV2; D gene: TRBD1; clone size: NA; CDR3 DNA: TGTGCCAGCAGTGAATTGGGACAGGGTTTCAAACCCCAGCATTTT; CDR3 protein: CASSELGQGFKPQHF
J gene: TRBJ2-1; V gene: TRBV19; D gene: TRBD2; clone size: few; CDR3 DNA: TGTGCCAGTAGACCCGGGACTAGCGGTTACAATGAGCAGTTCTTC; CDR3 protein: CASRPGTSGYNEQFF
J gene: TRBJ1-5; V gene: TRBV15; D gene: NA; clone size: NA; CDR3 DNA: TGTGCCACCAGCTTGGAGTCGTGGCAGCCCCAGCATTTT; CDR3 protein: CATSLESWQPQHF
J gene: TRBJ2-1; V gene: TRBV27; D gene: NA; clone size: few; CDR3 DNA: TGTGCCAGCAATTCCGGCTTCCTAGGCTACAATGAGCAGTTCTTC; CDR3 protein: CASNSGFLGYNEQFF
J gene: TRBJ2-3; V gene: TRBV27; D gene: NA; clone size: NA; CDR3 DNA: TGTGCCAGCAGTTTGAGGGCAGGAAGCACAGATACGCAGTATTTT; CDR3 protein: CASSLRAGSTDTQYF
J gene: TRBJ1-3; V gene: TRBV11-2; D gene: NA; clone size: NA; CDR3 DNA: TGTGCCAGCAGCCCGGGGATGGACACCATATATTTT; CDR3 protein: CASSPGMDTIYF
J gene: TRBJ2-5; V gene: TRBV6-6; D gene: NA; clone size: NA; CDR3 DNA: TGTGCCAGCAGTCGAACGGAGACCCAGTACTTC; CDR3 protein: CASSRTETQYF
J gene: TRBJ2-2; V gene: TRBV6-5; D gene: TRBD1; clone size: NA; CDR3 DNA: TGTGCCAGCAAAACGGACAGGGGGCGGACCGGGGAGCTGTTTTTT; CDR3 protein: CASKTDRGRTGELFF
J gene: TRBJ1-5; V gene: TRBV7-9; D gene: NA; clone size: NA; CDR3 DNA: TGTGCCAGCAGCTCGGGAAGGGTCCAGCCCCAGCATTTT; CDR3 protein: CASSSGRVQPQHF
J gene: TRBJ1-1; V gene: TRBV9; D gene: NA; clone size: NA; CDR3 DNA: TGTGCCAGCAGCGTAGAGCCGGGCAGGAGCACTGAAGCTTTCTTT; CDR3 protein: CASSVEPGRSTEAFF
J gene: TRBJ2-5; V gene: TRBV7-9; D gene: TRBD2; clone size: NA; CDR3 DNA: TGTGCCAGCATTGCGGGGGGCCAAGAGACCCAGTACTTC; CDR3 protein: CASIAGGQETQYF
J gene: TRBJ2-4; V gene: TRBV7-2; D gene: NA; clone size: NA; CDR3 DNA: TGTGCCAGCAGCTTAGAGCCCCCCCAGGTTCAGTACTTC; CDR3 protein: CASSLEPPQVQYF
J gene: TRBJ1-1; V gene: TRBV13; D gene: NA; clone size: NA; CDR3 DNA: TGTGCCAGCAGCTTGGACAACTTGAACACTGAAGCTTTCTTT; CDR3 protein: CASSLDNLNTEAFF
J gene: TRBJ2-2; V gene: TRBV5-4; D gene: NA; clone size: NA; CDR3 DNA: TGTGCCAGCAGCCCCGGAGGAGGTAACACCGGGGAGCTGTTTTTT; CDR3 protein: CASSPGGGNTGELFF
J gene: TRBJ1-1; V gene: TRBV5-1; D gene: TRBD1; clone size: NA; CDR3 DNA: TGCGCCAGCAGCTCGACAGGGGGTAACACTGAAGCTTTCTTT; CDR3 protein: CASSSTGGNTEAFF
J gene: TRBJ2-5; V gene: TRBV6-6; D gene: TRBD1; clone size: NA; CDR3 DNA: TGTGCCAGCAGTTTTACAGGGGCACAGACCCAGTACTTC; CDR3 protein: CASSFTGAQTQYF
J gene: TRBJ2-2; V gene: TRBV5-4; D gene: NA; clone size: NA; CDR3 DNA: TGCGCCAGCAGGATTAGTGGGGACACCGGGGAGCTGTTTTTT; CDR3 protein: CASRISGDTGELFF
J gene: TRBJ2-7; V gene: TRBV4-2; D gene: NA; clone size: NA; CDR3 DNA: TGTGCCAGCAGCCGCACCGGGACGGCGACCTACGAGCAGTACTTC; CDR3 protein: CASSRTGTATYEQYF
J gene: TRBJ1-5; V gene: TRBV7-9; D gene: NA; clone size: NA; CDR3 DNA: TGTGCCAGCAGCGAAGGGGACTGGAGGCAGCCCCAGCATTTT; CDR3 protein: CASSEGDWRQPQHF
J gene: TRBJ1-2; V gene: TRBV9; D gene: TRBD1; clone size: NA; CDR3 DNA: TGTGCCAGCAGCGCTTGGGGACAGCACTATGGCTACACCTTC; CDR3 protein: CASSAWGQHYGYTF
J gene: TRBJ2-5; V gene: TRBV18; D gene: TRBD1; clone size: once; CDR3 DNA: TGTGCCAGCTCCCGCGGACAGGGAGGCCAAGAGACCCAGTACTTC; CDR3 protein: CASSRGQGGQETQYF
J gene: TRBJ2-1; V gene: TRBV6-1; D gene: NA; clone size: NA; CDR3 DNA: TGTGCCAGCAGCTACGCCCAGTTTGAGCAGTTCTTC; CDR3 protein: CASSYAQFEQFF
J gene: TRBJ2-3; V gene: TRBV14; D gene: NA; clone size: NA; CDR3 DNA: TGTGCCAGCAGCCAAGATCGGGGGACAGTTACAGATACGCAGTATTTT; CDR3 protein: CASSQDRGTVTDTQYF
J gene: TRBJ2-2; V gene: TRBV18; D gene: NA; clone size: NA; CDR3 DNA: TGTGCCAGCTCACCATTAGGCTCCACGAACACCGGGGAGCTGTTTTTT; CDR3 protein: CASSPLGSTNTGELFF
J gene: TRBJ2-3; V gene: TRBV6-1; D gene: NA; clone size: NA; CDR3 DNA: TGTGCCAGCAGTAACAGTCGGAGGTCGGATACGCAGTATTTT; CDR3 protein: CASSNSRRSDTQYF
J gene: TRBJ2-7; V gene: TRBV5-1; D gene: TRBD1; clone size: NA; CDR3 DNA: TGCGCCAGCAGCGATGGGACAGGGGTCTCCTACGAGCAGTACTTC; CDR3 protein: CASSDGTGVSYEQYF
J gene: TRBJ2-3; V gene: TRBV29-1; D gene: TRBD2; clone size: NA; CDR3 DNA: TGCAGCGTAGACGGACTAGCGGGGGCAGATACGCAGTATTTT; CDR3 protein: CSVDGLAGADTQYF
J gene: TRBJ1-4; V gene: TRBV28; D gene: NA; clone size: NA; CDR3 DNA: TGTGCCAGCAGGTACAACCCAGGGGCAACTAATGAAAAACTGTTTTTT; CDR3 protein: CASRYNPGATNEKLFF
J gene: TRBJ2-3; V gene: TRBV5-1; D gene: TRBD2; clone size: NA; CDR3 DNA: TGCGCCAGCAGCTTGACTAGCGCCTCAGATACGCAGTATTTT; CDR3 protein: CASSLTSASDTQYF
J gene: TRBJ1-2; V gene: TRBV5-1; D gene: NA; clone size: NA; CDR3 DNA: TGCGCCAGCAGCTTGGGGCAGGGCGGTGGCTACACCTTC; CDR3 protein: CASSLGQGGGYTF
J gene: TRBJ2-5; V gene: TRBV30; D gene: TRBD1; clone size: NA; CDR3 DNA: TGTGCCTGGAAATGGGGCAGGGGGCGGGAGACCCAGTACTTC; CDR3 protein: CAWKWGRGRETQYF
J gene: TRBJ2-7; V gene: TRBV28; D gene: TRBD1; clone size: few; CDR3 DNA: TGTGCCAGCACCCCATCGGGGACAGGAGGAGGCTACGAGCAGTACTTC; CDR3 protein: CASTPSGTGGGYEQYF
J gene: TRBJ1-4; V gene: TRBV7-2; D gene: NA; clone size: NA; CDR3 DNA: TGTGCCAGCAGCTTATCCAGGGAAAAACTGTTTTTT; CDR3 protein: CASSLSREKLFF